This TCR beta chain was found in a study of shared clonotypes between healthy human individuals (dated by TCRdb to the early 2020s). About the study as a whole: A couple of women and a few men aged 18 to 49 years were included in the cohort. The study deeply sequenced blood TCR repertoires of about 5 healthy adults to estimate repertoire size and the extent of clonotype sharing between individuals. Different laboratories and diverse techniques were used to prepare libraries and sequence TCR repertoires, to increase sequencing depth and limit assay-specific biases. Per donor, leukapheresis produced somewhere between about 0.85 and 9.5 billion PBMCs.

The germline V gene yields SGHTS for CDR1 and YDEGEE for CDR2. Measured from the cysteine to the phenylalanine, the CDR3 is 14 residues long. This entry keeps only the CDR3 DNA: 42 bases, framed from base 1. The V and J ends are trimmed by 6 bases and 5 bases, leaving 18 bases between them. Using the deep immunoSEQ assay, multiplex PCR amplified TCR CDR3 regions from genomic DNA. Extracted genomic DNA from each cell subset was spread evenly across all wells of several immunoSEQ 96-well plates, with each plate serving as a replicate. Each replicate PCR for unsorted PBMC received about 0.3 ug genomic DNA, equal to tens of thousands of T cell genomes. Ten immunoSEQ deep assay plates were used to sequence the unsorted PBMC genomic DNA. Purified libraries were quantified with a Qubit 3.0 fluorometer, sized on a Bioanalyzer 2100, and re-quantified with the KAPA Library Quantification kit. A separate single-read 150-cycle Illumina NextSeq 550 flow cell was used to sequence each immunoSEQ 96-well plate. On the authors' methods: Because only junctional sequences without quality scores were contained in the immunoSEQ output, filtering matching that applied to full-length reads could not be performed. To assign V/J genes and CDR3, sequences were annotated against IMGT germline references using PyIR, a Python wrapper for IgBLAST v1.9. Reads were filtered out if the reads had weak V/J assignments (E-value above 1e-6), no CDR3, stop codons, out-of-frame junctions, or ambiguous translated residues. V3J clonotypes were defined as sequences sharing an identical inferred V gene, J gene, and CDR3 amino acid sequence. Percentage overlap between repertoires was computed as shared unique clonotypes divided by the size of the smaller repertoire. Repertoire richness was assessed with RTK rarefaction, the Chao1 estimator, and Recon v2.1 estimates of unobserved clonotypes. TCRdb holds this immuneACCESS table with in-frame rearrangements only. Some clones are missing; in checked studies, unresolved V genes explain under half, and the rest has no known cause. The DNA was the basis for D and trimming; V, J and clone size are from that table. The sample table contains about 480,000 clones; only one count was recorded for about 75% of them. 9.5% to 15% of the sample is held by the ten biggest clonotypes.

The donors were healthy, HIV-negative adults with no recently reported acute infections or vaccinations. Every donor was a Caucasian adult living in Nashville, Tennessee, USA. For unsorted samples, some 87 million PBMCs were counted, and genomic DNA was extracted using the QIAamp DNA Blood Mini kit. Blood was collected by leukapheresis, and PBMCs were isolated by Ficoll-Histopaque density gradient centrifugation and then cryopreserved in liquid nitrogen vapor phase. Study-level results and caveats: The small number of donors limited the genetic and exposure-history diversity represented. Pairwise subsampling led to the expectation that sequencing depth would affect the degree of clonotype sharing among donors. Sampling was limited to blood, and TCR repertoires in tissue likely differ from TCR repertoires in blood.

Turning to this clone: Its target antigen remains unknown. Base-call qualities are not available, and no considerably larger clone is one nucleotide away.

The receptor's source is a woman in her thirties or forties in good health. Some clones in this sample may be carry-over from other donors' samples. The V gene is TRBV5-8 and the J gene is TRBJ2-7; the D gene is perhaps TRBD1, from 5 matching bases. The source material was PBMCs. The CDR3 loop reads CASILYGAGNEQYF. The DNA sequence follows: TGTGCCAGCATCCTCTATGGCGCAGGGAACGAGCAGTACTTC.